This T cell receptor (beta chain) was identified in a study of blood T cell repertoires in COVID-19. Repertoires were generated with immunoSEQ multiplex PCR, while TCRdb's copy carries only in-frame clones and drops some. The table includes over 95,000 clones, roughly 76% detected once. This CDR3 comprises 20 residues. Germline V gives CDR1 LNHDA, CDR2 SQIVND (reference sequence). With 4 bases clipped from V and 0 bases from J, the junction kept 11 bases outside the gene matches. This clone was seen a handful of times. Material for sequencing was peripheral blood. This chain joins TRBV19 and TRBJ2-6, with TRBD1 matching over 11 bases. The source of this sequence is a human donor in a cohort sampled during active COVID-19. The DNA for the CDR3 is TGTGCCAGTAGTACGCCCGGGACAGGGGGATGGGGCTCTGGGGCCAACGTCCTGACTTTC. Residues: CASSTPGTGGWGSGANVLTF.